Following are 16 T cell receptor beta chains from one sample sequenced in a study of T-cell reconstitution after alpha-beta-depleted transplantation in children. The authors prepared the TCRbeta library with unique molecular identifiers. MiXCR was run by TCRdb on the PCR reads, yielding one entry per CDR3 protein. The table has hundreds of thousands of distinct CDR3 sequences, around 13% seen once; the top ten hold approximately 0.8%. Here the sequenced sample was PBMCs, taken before TCRalphabeta/CD19-depleted stem cell transplant. The receptor set was obtained from a girl under 10 years old with congenital amegakaryocytic thrombocytopenia, due to receive a stem cell transplant.

The chain joins TRBV20-1 to TRBJ1-6; 7 bases line up with TRBD1. In germline, CDR1 is DFQATT, CDR2 SNEGSKA (reference sequence). The V segment lost 6 bases and the J segment 10 bases; nucleotides outside the gene matches: 9. CDR3 length equals 13 residues. Here the CDR3 reads CSAPTGNGSPLHF. DNA of the CDR3: TGCAGTGCCCCGACAGGGAACGGATCACCCCTCCACTTT.

This clonotype was found many times. The rearrangement uses TRBV11-2 and TRBJ2-1; D gene ambiguous. Trimming removed 4 bases from V and 7 bases from J, with 17 bases in between. CDR1 is SGHAT, CDR2 FQNNGV, per germline. The CDR3 covers 15 residues. The CDR3 protein is CASSSVRGPRNEQFF. The CDR3 region has the DNA TGTGCCAGCAGCTCAGTGAGAGGCCCTCGGAATGAGCAGTTCTTC.

The chain recombines TRBV19 with TRBJ1-1; weak D call: TRBD1 (5 bases). The ends were cut back, 3 bases at V and 4 bases at J, with 15 bases in the middle. CDR1 LNHDA and CDR2 SQIVND come from the germline V gene (reference sequence). CDR3 length: 15 residues. CDR3 amino acids: CASSMGQGEGTEAFF. The CDR3 DNA reads as TGTGCCAGTAGTATGGGGCAGGGCGAGGGCACTGAAGCTTTCTTT.

This clonotype showed up many times. This chain joins TRBV5-1 and TRBJ2-5; D unresolved. V lost 5 bases to trimming and J lost 2 bases, with 7 bases between them. The CDR3 length is 12 residues. CDR1 and CDR2 (germline): SGHRS, YFSETQ. In DNA form, the CDR3 reads TGCGCCAGCAGGACGAATCAAGAGACCCAGTACTTC. This sequence encodes CASRTNQETQYF.

The V call is TRBV5-1, the J call TRBJ2-3, with unresolved D. The CDR3 runs 16 residues. V lost 2 bases, J lost 5 bases, and 18 bases lay in between. Germline CDR1 SGHRS, CDR2 YFSETQ. The CDR3 spells CASSLTISKEGDTQYF. CDR3 DNA sequence: TGCGCCAGCAGCTTAACTATTTCTAAGGAAGGAGATACGCAGTATTTT.

At least ten counts were recorded for this clonotype. The CDR3: CASSPPAGVWTGELFF. Written as DNA, the CDR3 is TGTGCCAGCAGCCCACCAGCGGGAGTATGGACCGGGGAGCTGTTTTTT. The chain combines TRBV9 with TRBJ2-2; 8 bases agree with TRBD2. The V gene end was trimmed by 4 bases and the J gene end by 5 bases; junction bases not matched to a gene: 10. The germline V gene encodes CDR1 SGDLS and CDR2 YYNGEE. CDR3 length: 16 amino acids. The variable domain in full, with the rest retrieved from reference TRBV9 and TRBJ2-2, is DSGVTQTPKHLITATGQRVTLRCSPRSGDLSVYWYQQSLDQGLQFLIQYYNGEERAKGNILERFSAQQFPDLHSELNLSSLELGDSALYFCASSPPAGVWTGELFFGEGSRLTVL.

This clonotype was observed many times. The J gene is TRBJ1-6, the V gene TRBV6-1, with a weak D call TRBD1 (6 bases). With 5 bases removed from V and 6 bases from J, the gap between germline ends came to 11 bases. The CDR3 runs to 14 residues. Looked up from germline, CDR1 is MNHNS and CDR2 is SASEGT. The CDR3 DNA is TGTGCCAGCAGTCTCACAGGGATTAATTCACCCCTCCACTTT. Translation gives CASSLTGINSPLHF.

To note about this clonotype: Since a much larger clone is just one base distant, this may be a read error. The chain couples TRBV5-1 to TRBJ2-1; D is ambiguous. CDR3 length equals 13 residues. Germline V lookup: CDR1 SGHRS, CDR2 YFSETQ. The CDR3 spells CARSLAQYNEQFF. Written as DNA, the CDR3 is TGCGCCCGCAGCTTGGCGCAGTACAATGAGCAGTTCTTC.

The table lists this clonotype with a few counts. The V and J genes are TRBV5-1 and TRBJ1-5, with 9 bases fitting TRBD1. Germline V gene data show CDR1 as SGHRS and CDR2 as YFSETQ. V shed 3 bases, J shed 7 bases, and the junction held 5 bases outside the gene matches. CDR3 length: 14 amino acids. CDR3 region: CASSWTGAGQPQHF. As DNA, the CDR3 is TGCGCCAGCAGCTGGACAGGGGCAGGACAGCCCCAGCATTTT.

This clonotype was counted at least ten times. The chain uses TRBV10-3 and TRBJ2-2; possible D gene TRBD2, 6 bases. Germline V gene sequence: CDR1 ENHRY, CDR2 SYGVKD. This CDR3 region has 15 residues. V gave up 3 bases and J gave up 5 bases, with 13 bases separating them. The CDR3 region is CAISEAVGGTGELFF. The DNA of the CDR3 is TGTGCCATCAGTGAAGCGGTCGGAGGGACCGGGGAGCTGTTTTTT.

This clonotype showed up just a few times. V is TRBV5-1 and J is TRBJ2-7, with TRBD2 matching 10 bases. Germline lookup yields CDR1 SGHRS and CDR2 YFSETQ. Trimming took 4 bases from V and 4 from J; bases not matched to a gene: 8. The CDR3 loop spans 15 amino acids. The CDR3 sequence: CASSEWTSGEYEQYF. CDR3 in DNA: TGCGCCAGCAGCGAGTGGACTAGCGGAGAATACGAGCAGTACTTC.

This clonotype was counted only a few times. V and J are TRBV5-1 and TRBJ2-1; 13 bases are shared with TRBD2. V dropped 4 bases and J dropped 3; count of bases not matched to a gene: 4. Germline-derived CDR1 and CDR2 are SGHRS and YFSETQ. The CDR3 covers 16 residues. The CDR3: CASSTGTSGNYNEQFF. CDR3 DNA sequence: TGCGCCAGCAGCACAGGGACTAGCGGGAACTACAATGAGCAGTTCTTC.

The chain links TRBV28 to TRBJ2-7; D is unclear. Germline V gene data show CDR1 as MDHEN and CDR2 as SYDVKM. The CDR3 extends over 13 amino acids. With 2 bases removed from V and 3 bases from J, the gap between germline ends came to 8 bases. The CDR3 nucleotides are TGTGCCAGCAGTTTAGCGGCCCTCTACGAGCAGTACTTC. Protein product: CASSLAALYEQYF.

There are a few counts of this clonotype. The chain is built from TRBV7-8 and TRBJ2-7; TRBD2 matches 10 bases. The trim removed 2 bases at V and 0 bases at J, leaving 4 bases unmatched. Germline V CDR1 and CDR2: SGHVS, FQNEAQ. CDR3 length equals 16 residues. The CDR3 region is CASSLRPSGSSYEQYF. In nucleotides, the CDR3 is TGTGCCAGCAGCTTAAGGCCTAGCGGGAGCTCCTACGAGCAGTACTTC.

On this clonotype: This may be a read error: a much more frequent sequence differs by one nucleotide. This chain uses TRBV5-1 with TRBJ2-1, with TRBD1 as a possible D gene (6 bases). CDR1 is SGHRS and CDR2 is YFSETQ in the germline V gene. CDR3 size: 12 residues. V was shortened by 2 bases and J by 8 bases, with 8 bases between the two germline ends. For the CDR3, the DNA is TGCGCCAGCAGCTTACAGGGTCATGAGCAGTTCTTC. It codes for CASSLQGHEQFF.

This clonotype was recorded a few times. The genes are TRBV12-3 or TRBV12-4 and TRBJ2-1; the match to TRBD2 covers 9 bases. This CDR3 region has 16 residues. V lost 3 bases, J lost 4 bases, and 7 bases stayed unmatched. The CDR3 DNA reads TGTGCCAGCAGTTTCGCTAGCGGGATGGGTTACAATGAGCAGTTCTTC. It translates to CASSFASGMGYNEQFF.